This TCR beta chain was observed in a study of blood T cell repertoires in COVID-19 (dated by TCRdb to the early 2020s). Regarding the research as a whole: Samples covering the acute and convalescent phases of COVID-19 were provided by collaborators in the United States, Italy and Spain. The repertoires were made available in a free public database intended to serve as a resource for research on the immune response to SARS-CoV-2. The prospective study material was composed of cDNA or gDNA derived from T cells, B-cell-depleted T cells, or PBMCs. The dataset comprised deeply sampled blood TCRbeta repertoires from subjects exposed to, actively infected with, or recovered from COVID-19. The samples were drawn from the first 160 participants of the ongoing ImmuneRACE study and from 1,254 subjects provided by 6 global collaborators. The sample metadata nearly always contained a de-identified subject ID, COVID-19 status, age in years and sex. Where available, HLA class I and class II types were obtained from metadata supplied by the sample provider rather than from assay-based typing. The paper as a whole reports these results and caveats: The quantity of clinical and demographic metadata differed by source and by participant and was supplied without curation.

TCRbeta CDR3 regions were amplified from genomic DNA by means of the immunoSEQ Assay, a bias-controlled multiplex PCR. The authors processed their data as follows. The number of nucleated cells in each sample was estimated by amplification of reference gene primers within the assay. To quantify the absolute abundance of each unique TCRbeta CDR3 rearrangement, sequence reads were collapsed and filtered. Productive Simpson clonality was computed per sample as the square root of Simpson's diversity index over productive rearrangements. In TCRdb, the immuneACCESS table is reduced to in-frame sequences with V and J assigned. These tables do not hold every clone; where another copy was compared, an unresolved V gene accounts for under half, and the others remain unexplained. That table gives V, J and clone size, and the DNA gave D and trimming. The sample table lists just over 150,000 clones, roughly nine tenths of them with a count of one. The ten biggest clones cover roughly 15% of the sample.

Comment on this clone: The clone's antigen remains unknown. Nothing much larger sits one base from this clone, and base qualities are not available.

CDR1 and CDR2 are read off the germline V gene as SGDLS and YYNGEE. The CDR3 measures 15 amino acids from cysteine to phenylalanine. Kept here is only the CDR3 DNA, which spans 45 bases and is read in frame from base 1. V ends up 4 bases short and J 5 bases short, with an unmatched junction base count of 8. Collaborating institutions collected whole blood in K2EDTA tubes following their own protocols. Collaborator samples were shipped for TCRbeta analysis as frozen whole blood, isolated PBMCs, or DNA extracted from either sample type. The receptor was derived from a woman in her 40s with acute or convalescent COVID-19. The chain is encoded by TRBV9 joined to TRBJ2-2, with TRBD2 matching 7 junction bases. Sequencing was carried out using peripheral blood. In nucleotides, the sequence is TGTGCCAGCAGCTGGAGCGGGAAGGGGACCGGGGAGCTGTTTTTT. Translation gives CASSWSGKGTGELFF.